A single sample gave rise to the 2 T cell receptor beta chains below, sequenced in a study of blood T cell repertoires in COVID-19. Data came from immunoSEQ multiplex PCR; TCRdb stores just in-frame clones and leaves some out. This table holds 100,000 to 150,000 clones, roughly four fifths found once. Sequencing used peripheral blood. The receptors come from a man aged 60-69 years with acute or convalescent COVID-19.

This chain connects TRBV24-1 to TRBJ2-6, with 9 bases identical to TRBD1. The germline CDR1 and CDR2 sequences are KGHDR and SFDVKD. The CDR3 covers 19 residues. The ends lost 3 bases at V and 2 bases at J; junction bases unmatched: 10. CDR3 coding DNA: TGTGCCACCAGTGATATTAAAACAGGGGGCGCGGCTGGGGCCAACGTCCTGACTTTC. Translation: CATSDIKTGGAAGANVLTF.

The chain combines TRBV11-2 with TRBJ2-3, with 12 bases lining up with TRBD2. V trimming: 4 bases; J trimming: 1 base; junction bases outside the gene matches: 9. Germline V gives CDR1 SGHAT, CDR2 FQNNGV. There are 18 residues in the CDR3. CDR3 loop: CASSSRTSGVTRTDTQYF. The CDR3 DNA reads TGTGCCAGCAGCTCTCGGACTAGCGGGGTCACGCGCACAGATACGCAGTATTTT. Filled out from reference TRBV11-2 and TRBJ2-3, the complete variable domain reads EAGVAQSPRYKIIEKRQSVAFWCNPISGHATLYWYQQILGQGPKLLIQFQNNGVVDDSQLPKDRFSAERLKGVDSTLKIQPAKLEDSAVYLCASSSRTSGVTRTDTQYFGPGTRLTVL.